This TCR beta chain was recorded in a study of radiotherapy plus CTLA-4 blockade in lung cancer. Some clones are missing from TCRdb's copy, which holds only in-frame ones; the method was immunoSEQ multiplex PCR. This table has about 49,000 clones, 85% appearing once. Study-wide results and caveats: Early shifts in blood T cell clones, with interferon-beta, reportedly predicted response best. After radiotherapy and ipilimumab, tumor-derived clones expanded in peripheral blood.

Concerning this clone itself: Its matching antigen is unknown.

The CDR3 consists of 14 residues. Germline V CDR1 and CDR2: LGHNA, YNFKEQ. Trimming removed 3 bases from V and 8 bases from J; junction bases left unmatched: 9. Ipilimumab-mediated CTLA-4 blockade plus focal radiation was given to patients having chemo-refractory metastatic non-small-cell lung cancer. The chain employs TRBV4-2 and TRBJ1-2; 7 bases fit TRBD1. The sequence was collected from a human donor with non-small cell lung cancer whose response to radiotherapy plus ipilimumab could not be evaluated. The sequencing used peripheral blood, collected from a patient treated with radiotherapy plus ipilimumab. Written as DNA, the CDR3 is TGTGCCAGCAGCCAGACAGGGACAGCAGGAGGCTACACCTTC. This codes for CASSQTGTAGGYTF.